The 18 T cell receptor beta chains reported below all come from one sample, sequenced in a study of CD8 T cells in ankylosing spondylitis. TCRdb recomputed calls from the 5' RACE reads with MiXCR, one row per CDR3 protein. The sample gives roughly 700,000 distinct CDR3 sequences, around 19% of which show up once; around 20% is in the top ten. What these receptors recognize is not known. Regarding the study as a whole: It appeared that ankylosing spondylitis blood was characterized by a TCR beta motif of several highly homologous variants.

Sequenced input: blood, either unsorted or a sorted T cell fraction (not recorded which). The origin of the receptors is a male donor with ankylosing spondylitis.

The V and J genes are TRBV19 and TRBJ2-6; 7 nucleotides agree with TRBD2. The junction had 14 bases not matched to a gene; V was cut back by 6 bases and J by 0 bases. Per the germline V gene, CDR1 is LNHDA and CDR2 is SQIVND (reference sequence). The CDR3 sequence is 19 residues long. The CDR3 protein is CASSRNLEGGFSGANVLTF. The CDR3 nucleotides read TGTGCCAGTAGCCGGAATTTGGAGGGAGGGTTCTCTGGGGCCAACGTCCTGACTTTC.

In its sample, this clonotype was seen a few times. The chain is built from TRBV12-3 or TRBV12-4 and TRBJ2-7, with D possibly TRBD1 on 5 matching bases. The CDR3 is made up of 12 amino acids. Deletions cut 6 bases from V and 2 bases from J, with 8 bases between. The CDR3 nucleotides are TGTGCCAGCAGCAAGGGGCCCTACGAGCAGTACTTC. Translation: CASSKGPYEQYF.

This clonotype was picked up a small number of times. The chain couples TRBV12-3 or TRBV12-4 to TRBJ2-5; 9 bases are shared with TRBD2. This CDR3 region has 16 residues. V lost 3 bases and J lost 4; bases outside the gene matches: 9. CDR3 nucleotides: TGTGCCAGCAGTTTGTTGGCGGGAGGGGGCCGAGAGACCCAGTACTTC. Its translation: CASSLLAGGGRETQYF.

The chain uses TRBV25-1 and TRBJ1-1; TRBD1 matches at 9 bases. This CDR3 has 12 amino acids. With 8 bases clipped from V and 8 bases from J, the junction kept 6 bases outside the gene matches. Germline CDR1 MGHDK, CDR2 SYGVNS. The CDR3 reads CASFSGQGEAFF. The CDR3 DNA is TGTGCCAGCTTCTCAGGACAGGGGGAAGCTTTCTTT.

The chain has TRBV12-3 or TRBV12-4 and TRBJ2-5, with D tentatively TRBD1 (6 bases). V lost 5 bases and J 5 bases, leaving 9 bases between the germline ends. CDR3 length equals 12 residues. Written as DNA, the CDR3 is TGTGCCAGCAGTACAGGGTTGGAGACCCAGTACTTC. It yields the protein CASSTGLETQYF.

J is TRBJ2-4 and V is TRBV3-1, with D perhaps TRBD2 (5 bases). The CDR3 runs to 12 residues. V lost 1 base and J lost 8, with 6 bases in between. Germline V gene lookup returns CDR1 LGHDT and CDR2 YNNKEL (reference sequence). CDR3 protein: CASSQGGYIQYF. In nucleotides, the CDR3 is TGTGCCAGCAGCCAAGGAGGGTACATTCAGTACTTC.

This clonotype occurred a few times. The rearrangement uses TRBV11-1 and TRBJ2-1; perhaps TRBD2 as D (7 bases). The CDR3 contains 15 residues. Trimming removed 3 bases from V and 6 bases from J, with 15 bases in between. CDR1 and CDR2 (germline): SGHAT, FQDESV (reference sequence). CDR3 in DNA: TGTGCCAGCAGCTTTGAGGGGGGGGCCGGCAATGAGCAGTTCTTC. It codes for CASSFEGGAGNEQFF.

This clonotype was detected only once. The chain joins TRBV11-2 to TRBJ2-7, with D perhaps matching TRBD2 (5 bases). The CDR3 has 15 amino acids. Trimming removed 6 bases from V and 3 bases from J, with 18 bases in between. From germline, CDR1 is SGHAT and CDR2 FQNNGV. As DNA, the CDR3 is TGTGCCAGCAGAGGACTCAAGAAAAAGGGCTACGAGCAGTACTTC. Its protein product is CASRGLKKKGYEQYF.

The chain joins TRBV6-5 to TRBJ1-1; D gene uncertain. Germline CDR1 reads MNHEY; CDR2 reads SVGAGI. The CDR3 is 14 amino acids. Trimming removed 0 bases from V and 3 bases from J, with 8 bases in between. This CDR3 reads CASSYSRRHTEAFF. CDR3 DNA sequence: TGTGCCAGCAGTTACTCAAGACGCCACACTGAAGCTTTCTTT.

V is TRBV5-1 and J is TRBJ2-7; D not certain. The V end was cut by 1 base, the J end by 5 bases, with 7 bases between. This CDR3 has 12 residues. Germline CDR1 and CDR2: SGHRS and YFSETQ. The CDR3 reads CASSLSLDEQYF. The CDR3 DNA follows: TGCGCCAGCAGCTTGAGCCTAGACGAGCAGTACTTC.

The rearrangement uses TRBV7-9 and TRBJ1-2; a possible D gene is TRBD1 (5 bases). Germline loops: CDR1 SEHNR, CDR2 FQNEAQ (reference sequence). The CDR3 is 15 residues long. Trimming shortened V by 5 bases and J by 7 bases, and 20 bases separated the two germline ends. CDR3 sequence (DNA): TGTGCCAGCAGCCCTAGGAGCAGGGCAGATCGTGGCTACACCTTC. This translates into CASSPRSRADRGYTF.

This sequence joins TRBV7-9 and TRBJ2-7, with D unclear. Germline-derived CDR1 and CDR2 are SEHNR and FQNEAQ (reference sequence). CDR3 length: 15 residues. V lost 2 bases and J 1 base, leaving 12 bases between the germline ends. CDR3 loop: CASSLSSQASYEQYF. The CDR3 DNA reads as TGTGCCAGCAGCTTATCGAGCCAGGCTTCCTACGAGCAGTACTTC.

V is TRBV29-1 and J is TRBJ2-5, with 11 bases identical to TRBD1. The junction had 3 bases not matched to a gene; V was cut back by 7 bases and J by 5 bases. Per germline, CDR1 SQVTM and CDR2 ANQGSEA. The CDR3 runs to 12 residues. The CDR3 DNA sequence: TGCAGCGGGACAGGGGGCTGGGAGACCCAGTACTTC. It yields the protein CSGTGGWETQYF.

The chain recombines TRBV6-5 with TRBJ1-1; 7 nucleotides match TRBD1. Germline V gene sequence: CDR1 MNHEY, CDR2 SVGAGI. Trimming at V came to 2 bases and at J to 6 bases, leaving 9 bases not matched to a gene. The CDR3 contains 15 residues. The CDR3 protein is CASSYLDRVEAEAFF. The CDR3 bases are TGTGCCAGCAGTTACCTAGACAGGGTGGAGGCTGAAGCTTTCTTT.

This chain's CDR3 is CSATPGGQVRVREQYF. The CDR3, as DNA: TGCAGTGCTACCCCTGGGGGACAGGTTAGGGTCCGTGAGCAGTACTTC. This rearrangement joins TRBV20-1 to TRBJ2-7; 8 nucleotides align to TRBD1. Germline-derived CDR1 and CDR2 are DFQATT and SNEGSKA (reference sequence). Trimming cost V 4 bases and J 7 bases; bases outside gene matches: 18. The CDR3 is made up of 16 amino acids.

There are a few counts of this clonotype. The CDR3 region has the DNA TGTGCCAGCAGTTTTGCTAGTCCCGGGGAGCTGTTTTTT. Protein sequence: CASSFASPGELFF. The V gene is TRBV12-3 or TRBV12-4, the J gene TRBJ2-2; D not resolved. The CDR3 extends over 13 amino acids. Trimming shortened V by 3 bases and J by 6 bases, and 8 bases separated the two germline ends.

This clonotype was counted only a few times. The chain has TRBV5-1 and TRBJ2-1; TRBD1 agrees at 8 bases. The V gene's germline CDR1 is SGHRS and CDR2 YFSETQ. Unmatched junction bases numbered 4, after V lost 4 bases and J lost 1 base. CDR3 length: 15 amino acids. The CDR3: CASSITGGSYNEQFF. The DNA of the CDR3 is TGCGCCAGCAGCATAACAGGGGGGTCCTACAATGAGCAGTTCTTC.

The chain has TRBV7-3 and TRBJ2-1; the match to TRBD1 covers 10 bases. Germline V gene data show CDR1 as SGHTA and CDR2 as FQGTGA. The CDR3 totals 16 residues. The V and J ends lost 5 bases and 3 bases, in that order; junction bases with no gene match: 7. Here the CDR3 reads CASSADRGPGYNEQFF. CDR3 in DNA: TGTGCCAGCAGCGCCGACAGGGGGCCTGGCTACAATGAGCAGTTCTTC.